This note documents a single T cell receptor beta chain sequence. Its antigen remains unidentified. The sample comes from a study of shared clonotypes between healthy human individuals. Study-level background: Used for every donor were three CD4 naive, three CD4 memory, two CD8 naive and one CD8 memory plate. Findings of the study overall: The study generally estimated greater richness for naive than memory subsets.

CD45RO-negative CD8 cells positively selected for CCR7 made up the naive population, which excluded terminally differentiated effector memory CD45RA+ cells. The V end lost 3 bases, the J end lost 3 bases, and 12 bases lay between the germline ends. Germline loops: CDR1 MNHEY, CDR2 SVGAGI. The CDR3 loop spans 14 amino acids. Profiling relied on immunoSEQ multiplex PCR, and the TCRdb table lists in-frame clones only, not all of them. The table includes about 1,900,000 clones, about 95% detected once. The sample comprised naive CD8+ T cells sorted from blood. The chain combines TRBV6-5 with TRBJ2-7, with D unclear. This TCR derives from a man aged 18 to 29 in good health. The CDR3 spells CASSYARWDYEQYF. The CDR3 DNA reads TGTGCCAGCAGTTATGCGAGGTGGGACTACGAGCAGTACTTC.